A single sample gave rise to the 30 T cell receptor beta chains below, sequenced in a study of T-cell reconstitution after alpha-beta-depleted transplantation in children. Construction of the TCRbeta library involved unique molecular identifiers. TCRdb passed the PCR reads through MiXCR, listing each CDR3 protein once. This repertoire shows almost 600,000 distinct CDR3 sequences, roughly 27% found once; its top ten account for less than 40%. The material sequenced was PBMCs, taken before TCRalphabeta/CD19-depleted stem cell transplant. The receptor set was obtained from a boy under three years old with Wiskott-Aldrich syndrome, due to receive a stem cell transplant.

This clonotype was seen a few times. The CDR3 loop reads CASSLYFTVDKNIQYF. CDR3 in DNA: TGCGCCAGCAGCTTGTACTTTACAGTTGACAAAAACATTCAGTACTTC. The V gene is TRBV5-1, the J gene TRBJ2-4; D remains ambiguous. V shed 1 base and J shed 3 bases, with 14 bases lying between them. This CDR3 contains 16 residues. Per germline, CDR1 SGHRS and CDR2 YFSETQ.

The J gene is TRBJ2-1, the V gene TRBV5-1, with 7 positions matching TRBD2. Germline assignment: CDR1 SGHRS and CDR2 YFSETQ. V shed 1 base and J 5 bases; nucleotides not matched to a gene: 3. This CDR3 is built from 14 residues. CDR3 protein: CASSLSGLDNEQFF. CDR3 nucleotides: TGCGCCAGCAGCTTGTCAGGACTAGACAATGAGCAGTTCTTC.

The chain recombines TRBV29-1 with TRBJ2-6; 7 bases match TRBD2. Germline CDR1 SQVTM, CDR2 ANQGSEA. The CDR3 runs 13 residues. The V gene end was trimmed by 4 bases and the J gene end by 3 bases; junction bases not matched to a gene: 0. DNA for the CDR3: TGCAGCGTTGGGGGGGGTGGGGCCAACGTCCTGACTTTC. Translation: CSVGGGGANVLTF. The complete variable domain, with remaining parts taken from reference TRBV29-1 and TRBJ2-6, reads SAVISQKPSRDICQRGTSLTIQCQVDSQVTMMFWYRQQPGQSLTLIATANQGSEATYESGFVIDKFPISRPNLTFSTLTVSNMSPEDSSIYLCSVGGGGANVLTFGAGSRLTVL.

This clonotype has only a few counts. This rearrangement joins TRBV5-1 to TRBJ2-1, with 9 positions matching TRBD1. The trim removed 0 bases at V and 5 bases at J, leaving 18 bases unmatched. The CDR3 runs 20 residues. CDR1 is SGHRS, CDR2 YFSETQ, per germline. The CDR3 is CASSLARTGEEVKRNNEQFF. The DNA for the CDR3 is TGCGCCAGCAGCTTGGCACGGACAGGGGAGGAAGTAAAGCGGAACAATGAGCAGTTCTTC.

This clonotype was observed a few times. This chain joins TRBV5-1 and TRBJ2-2; D is possibly TRBD2 (5 bases). Germline V gene data show CDR1 as SGHRS and CDR2 as YFSETQ. The V gene lost 4 bases and the J gene lost 5 bases, with 12 bases spanning the gap. The CDR3 is made up of 14 amino acids. The CDR3 DNA reads as TGCGCCAGCAGCGTTATCCGGGGAACCGGGGAGCTGTTTTTT. Encoded protein: CASSVIRGTGELFF.

In its sample, this clonotype was seen a few times. Here the CDR3 reads CSATYFSVRGHEQYF. Here the CDR3 DNA reads TGCAGTGCTACCTACTTCTCGGTCAGGGGCCACGAGCAGTACTTC. This chain connects TRBV20-1 to TRBJ2-7; weak D call: TRBD1 (6 bases). Germline CDR1 reads DFQATT; CDR2 reads SNEGSKA (reference sequence). The CDR3 is 15 residues long. Trimming took 4 bases from V and 5 from J, leaving 21 bases between them.

The chain employs TRBV9 and TRBJ2-5; D ambiguous. In germline, CDR1 is SGDLS, CDR2 YYNGEE. This CDR3 comprises 14 residues. Trimming took off 0 bases at V and 5 bases at J, with 11 bases between the two ends. CDR3 loop: CASSVGSVLETQYF. CDR3 in DNA: TGTGCCAGCAGCGTAGGTTCCGTATTGGAGACCCAGTACTTC.

The V gene is TRBV6-5, the J gene TRBJ1-1; D unresolved. Trimming took 0 bases from V and 1 from J, leaving 6 bases between them. Germline V CDR1 and CDR2: MNHEY, SVGAGI. CDR3 length equals 14 residues. CDR3 amino acids: CASSYSGENTEAFF. In DNA, the CDR3 is TGTGCCAGCAGTTACTCGGGTGAGAACACTGAAGCTTTCTTT.

This rearrangement joins TRBV18 to TRBJ1-4; tentatively, D is TRBD1 (5 bases). The CDR3 has 15 amino acids. Germline assignment: CDR1 KGHSH and CDR2 LQKENI. Between the trimmed V and J ends, which lost 2 bases and 4 bases, there was a span of 11 bases. As DNA, the CDR3 is TGTGCCAGCTCACCAATGGGGCCCGGTAATGAAAAACTGTTTTTT. It is translated as CASSPMGPGNEKLFF.

This clonotype turned up a few times. The chain combines TRBV6-1 with TRBJ1-1; D is possibly TRBD1 (5 bases). There are 14 residues in the CDR3. CDR1 MNHNS and CDR2 SASEGT come from the germline V gene. Trimming took off 6 bases at V and 3 bases at J, with 14 bases between the two ends. CDR3 region: CASRQPGFYTEAFF. The CDR3 DNA is TGTGCCAGCAGACAACCAGGGTTTTACACTGAAGCTTTCTTT.

There are a few counts of this clonotype. The V and J genes are TRBV7-9 and TRBJ2-7; 7 bases line up with TRBD2. The length of the CDR3 is 16 residues. The V gene end was trimmed by 2 bases and the J gene end by 1 base; junction bases not matched to a gene: 8. Germline V gene sequence: CDR1 SEHNR, CDR2 FQNEAQ (reference sequence). The CDR3 spells CASSLRGLAASYEQYF. The CDR3 coding sequence is TGTGCCAGCAGCTTAAGAGGGCTAGCGGCGTCCTACGAGCAGTACTTC.

This sequence joins TRBV20-1 and TRBJ1-1; 7 bases fit TRBD1. This CDR3 is 14 amino acids long. Germline CDR1 is DFQATT and CDR2 is SNEGSKA (reference sequence). V was pared by 6 bases and J by 1 base, with 8 bases of the junction left unmatched. CDR3 in DNA: TGCAGTGCGAAAGTCGGGACAGCGAACACTGAAGCTTTCTTT. Translating it yields CSAKVGTANTEAFF.

This clonotype was recorded a few times. The chain employs TRBV20-1 and TRBJ2-3; 8 bases map to TRBD2. The germline CDR1 and CDR2 sequences are DFQATT and SNEGSKA (reference sequence). CDR3 length: 15 residues. The V gene end was trimmed by 0 bases and the J gene end by 0 bases; junction bases not matched to a gene: 2. For the CDR3, the DNA is TGCAGTGCTAGAGATCCTAGCGGGAGCACAGATACGCAGTATTTT. Translating gives CSARDPSGSTDTQYF.

The rearrangement links TRBV5-1 to TRBJ2-1; no firm D call. The V end lost 0 bases, the J end lost 5 bases, and 15 bases lay between the germline ends. Germline CDR1 reads SGHRS; CDR2 reads YFSETQ. The CDR3 is made up of 16 amino acids. CDR3 in amino acids: CASSLVLLADNNEQFF. The CDR3 coding sequence is TGCGCCAGCAGCTTGGTCCTTTTGGCAGACAACAATGAGCAGTTCTTC.

In this sample, this clonotype turned up a few times. The rearrangement links TRBV12-3 or TRBV12-4 to TRBJ2-3; possible D gene TRBD1, 6 bases. V gave up 6 bases and J gave up 1 base, with 8 bases separating them. The CDR3 consists of 13 residues. CDR3: CASSRTGTDTQYF. The CDR3 nucleotides are TGTGCCAGCAGCCGGACAGGCACAGATACGCAGTATTTT.

This rearrangement joins TRBV19 to TRBJ2-1, with D perhaps assigned TRBD1 or TRBD2 (5 bases each). Germline loops: CDR1 LNHDA, CDR2 SQIVND (reference sequence). V was trimmed by 7 bases and J by 1 base, leaving 17 bases between them. This CDR3 has 16 amino acids. The CDR3 region has the DNA TGTGCCAGTACTCCCGGGGCTAGCCGGTCCTACAATGAGCAGTTCTTC. Its protein product is CASTPGASRSYNEQFF.

This clonotype was seen only a few times. V usage is TRBV3-1 and J usage is TRBJ2-7, with D perhaps TRBD1 or TRBD2 (6 bases each). V lost 1 base, J lost 0 bases, and 25 bases lay in between. The CDR3 extends over 20 amino acids. Germline V gene sequence: CDR1 LGHDT, CDR2 YNNKEL (reference sequence). The CDR3: CASSQGTAERGLLSSYEQYF. The CDR3 DNA sequence: TGTGCCAGCAGCCAAGGGACGGCGGAACGGGGGCTTTTAAGCTCCTACGAGCAGTACTTC.

The chain combines TRBV11-2 with TRBJ2-1; TRBD2 matches 7 bases. Germline values: CDR1 SGHAT, CDR2 FQNNGV. This CDR3 has 15 residues. V lost 2 bases to trimming and J lost 3 bases; unmatched junction nucleotides: 4. CDR3 protein: CASSLRASGYNEQFF. CDR3 DNA sequence: TGTGCCAGCAGCTTAAGAGCTAGCGGCTACAATGAGCAGTTCTTC.

This clonotype was counted only a few times. The J gene is TRBJ1-2, the V gene TRBV7-9; D is undetermined. The CDR3 covers 12 residues. The ends were cut back, 5 bases at V and 5 bases at J, with 9 bases in the middle. Per the germline V gene, CDR1 is SEHNR and CDR2 is FQNEAQ (reference sequence). CDR3 residues: CASSPGPYGYTF. CDR3 in DNA: TGTGCCAGCAGCCCGGGCCCGTATGGCTACACCTTC.

In DNA, the CDR3 is TGTGCCAGCGGAAGACAGGGGAATCAGCCCCAGCATTTT. It codes for CASGRQGNQPQHF. The J gene is TRBJ1-5, the V gene TRBV6-2 or TRBV6-3, with 8 bases lining up with TRBD1. CDR1 MNHEY and CDR2 SVGEGT come from the germline V gene. J gave up 4 bases and V 8 bases, and 4 bases lay outside the gene matches. The CDR3 runs to 13 residues.

This clonotype was detected only a few times. CDR3 nucleotide sequence: TGTGCCACCAGTGATCCCACAGCGGGAAAAAACAATGAGCAGTTCTTC. Translated, it gives CATSDPTAGKNNEQFF. V and J are TRBV24-1 and TRBJ2-1; 7 nucleotides line up with TRBD2. The trim removed 3 bases at V and 5 bases at J, leaving 9 bases unmatched. The germline gives CDR1 KGHDR, CDR2 SFDVKD. The CDR3 runs to 16 residues.

This chain connects TRBV5-1 to TRBJ1-4; D is perhaps TRBD1 (5 bases). The CDR3 is 15 amino acids. From germline, CDR1 is SGHRS and CDR2 YFSETQ. The V end lost 7 bases, the J end lost 5 bases, and 18 bases lay between the germline ends. DNA of the CDR3: TGCGCCAGCGCTAGGGGCGGGCAGTTAAATGAAAAACTGTTTTTT. Translating it yields CASARGGQLNEKLFF.

The chain couples TRBV5-1 to TRBJ1-4; a possible D gene is TRBD1 (5 bases). This CDR3 is built from 14 residues. Looked up from germline, CDR1 is SGHRS and CDR2 is YFSETQ. The germline V and J ends were trimmed by 0 bases and 6 bases, with 9 bases remaining between them. This CDR3 reads CASSLGDGYEKLFF. CDR3 bases: TGCGCCAGCAGCTTGGGGGACGGGTATGAAAAACTGTTTTTT.

This clonotype appeared a few times. The CDR3 loop reads CSAPKAGLPDEQFF. The CDR3 bases are TGCAGTGCCCCGAAAGCGGGACTTCCTGATGAGCAGTTCTTC. The rearrangement uses TRBV20-1 and TRBJ2-1; 7 bases map to TRBD2. Germline lookup yields CDR1 DFQATT and CDR2 SNEGSKA (reference sequence). This CDR3 has 14 amino acids. The V segment lost 6 bases and the J segment 8 bases; nucleotides outside the gene matches: 13.

The sample holds a few counts of this clonotype. The gene calls are TRBV7-9 and TRBJ2-7, with D tentatively TRBD2 (5 bases). The V gene lost 2 bases and the J gene lost 7 bases, with 12 bases spanning the gap. This CDR3 contains 13 residues. Germline V CDR1 and CDR2: SEHNR, FQNEAQ (reference sequence). In DNA form, the CDR3 reads TGTGCCAGCAGCTTAAAGGCGGGCTGGGAGCAGTACTTC. Protein: CASSLKAGWEQYF.

The chain recombines TRBV12-3 or TRBV12-4 with TRBJ2-3; possibly TRBD2 for D (6 bases). The V end was cut by 8 bases, the J end by 0 bases, with 21 bases between. CDR3 length: 17 residues. The CDR3 nucleotides are TGTGCCAGCTCTACCGGACGGTGGGGGACTAGCACAGATACGCAGTATTTT. The encoded protein is CASSTGRWGTSTDTQYF.

CDR3: CASSQGTHTDTQYF. CDR3 bases: TGTGCCAGCAGTCAGGGAACCCACACAGATACGCAGTATTTT. The chain carries TRBV28 and TRBJ2-3, with D possibly TRBD1 on 5 matching bases. V was trimmed by 5 bases and J by 2 bases, leaving 11 bases between them. This CDR3 has 14 residues. The germline V gene has CDR1 MDHEN and CDR2 SYDVKM. Drawing the rest from reference TRBV28 and TRBJ2-3, the complete variable domain is DVKVTQSSRYLVKRTGEKVFLECVQDMDHENMFWYRQDPGLGLRLIYFSYDVKMKEKGDIPEGYSVSREKKERFSLILESASTNQTSMYLCASSQGTHTDTQYFGPGTRLTVL.

The chain employs TRBV13 and TRBJ2-2; TRBD2 matches at 11 bases. The CDR3 consists of 16 residues. Germline V lookup: CDR1 PRHDT, CDR2 FYEKMQ (reference sequence). V lost 2 bases and J lost 5; bases outside the gene matches: 4. The CDR3 DNA is TGTGCCAGCAGCTTAAGTCTAGCGGGAGGAACCGGGGAGCTGTTTTTT. Translated: CASSLSLAGGTGELFF.

The table lists this clonotype with many counts. The rearrangement joins TRBV5-1 to TRBJ2-7, with 11 bases that match TRBD2. V lost 2 bases, J lost 3 bases, and 4 bases stayed unmatched. Germline values: CDR1 SGHRS, CDR2 YFSETQ. This CDR3 region has 15 residues. CDR3 nucleotide sequence: TGCGCCAGCAGCTTTCTAGCGGGAGGAGACTACGAGCAGTACTTC. Its protein product is CASSFLAGGDYEQYF.

This clonotype has ten or more counts. V and J are TRBV24-1 and TRBJ2-1, with D unresolved. The CDR3 sequence is 15 residues long. V was clipped by 0 bases and J by 3 bases, with 8 bases between them. In germline, CDR1 is KGHDR, CDR2 SFDVKD. The CDR3 bases are TGTGCCACCAGTGATTTGGCGGCGAGCTACAATGAGCAGTTCTTC. Its protein is CATSDLAASYNEQFF.